This entry lists 23 T cell receptor beta chains sequenced from one sample in a study of T-cell memory formation after mild COVID-19. One entry per CDR3 protein results from TCRdb running MiXCR on the 5' RACE reads. This sample has 300,000 or so distinct CDR3 sequences, with 16% found just once. Sequencing was carried out using PBMCs or a T cell subset sorted from them (not recorded which). The receptors derive from a man in his late teens or twenties who had mild COVID-19 (a few samples of this study predate the infection). Cell type and time point are not known.

The rearrangement joins TRBV6-5 to TRBJ1-1, with D unclear. This CDR3 region has 17 residues. Germline V gene data show CDR1 as MNHEY and CDR2 as SVGAGI. The germline V and J ends were trimmed by 0 bases and 1 base, with 15 bases remaining between them. CDR3 sequence reads: CASSYSIVPKGNTEAFF. DNA for the CDR3: TGTGCCAGCAGTTACTCGATTGTACCCAAGGGGAACACTGAAGCTTTCTTT.

This clonotype was observed a handful of times. V gene TRBV5-5 combines with J gene TRBJ2-1; perhaps D is TRBD1 or TRBD2 (5 bases each). V lost 6 bases and J lost 3, with 13 bases in between. Germline-derived CDR1 and CDR2 are SGHKS and YYEKEE (reference sequence). The CDR3 has 14 residues. CDR3 sequence reads: CASKPGTYYNEQFF. Written as DNA, the CDR3 is TGTGCCAGCAAACCTGGGACCTACTACAATGAGCAGTTCTTC.

This clonotype was counted only a few times. The rearrangement links TRBV28 to TRBJ2-5; the D is unclear. The CDR3 is 13 residues long. CDR1 and CDR2 from the germline V gene are MDHEN and SYDVKM. Trimming shortened V by 3 bases and J by 8 bases, and 13 bases separated the two germline ends. CDR3 bases: TGTGCCAGCAGTTTGACCCCCCAAGCCACCCAGTACTTC. Protein product: CASSLTPQATQYF. Full variable domain (remainder filled in from reference TRBV28 and TRBJ2-5): DVKVTQSSRYLVKRTGEKVFLECVQDMDHENMFWYRQDPGLGLRLIYFSYDVKMKEKGDIPEGYSVSREKKERFSLILESASTNQTSMYLCASSLTPQATQYFGPGTRLLVL.

This clonotype was recorded a few times. The rearrangement uses TRBV28 and TRBJ2-3; maybe TRBD1 (7 bases). V shed 6 bases and J shed 2 bases, with 15 bases lying between them. Germline V gene data show CDR1 as MDHEN and CDR2 as SYDVKM. CDR3 size: 15 residues. DNA of the CDR3: TGTGCCAGCAGCCTAGGGGGGACAGTCACAGATACGCAGTATTTT. Protein product: CASSLGGTVTDTQYF.

This clonotype was counted only a few times. The rearrangement uses TRBV28 and TRBJ2-1, with 7 positions matching TRBD1. CDR1 and CDR2 (germline): MDHEN, SYDVKM. The junction had 14 bases not matched to a gene; V was cut back by 2 bases and J by 10 bases. The CDR3 has 16 amino acids. The chain's CDR3 is CASSLRSWDRRREQFF. In DNA, the CDR3 is TGTGCCAGCAGTTTACGAAGTTGGGACAGACGTCGCGAGCAGTTCTTC. The complete variable domain, with remaining parts taken from reference TRBV28 and TRBJ2-1, reads DVKVTQSSRYLVKRTGEKVFLECVQDMDHENMFWYRQDPGLGLRLIYFSYDVKMKEKGDIPEGYSVSREKKERFSLILESASTNQTSMYLCASSLRSWDRRREQFFGPGTRLTVL.

This chain uses TRBV4-3 with TRBJ2-3; 7 bases agree with TRBD2. This CDR3 region has 17 residues. Germline V lookup: CDR1 LGHNA, CDR2 YSLEER. J gave up 0 bases and V 1 base, and 7 bases lay outside the gene matches. Here the CDR3 reads CASSQGSTSVSTDTQYF. The DNA for the CDR3 is TGCGCCAGCAGCCAAGGCTCCACTAGCGTCAGCACAGATACGCAGTATTTT.

This clonotype showed up many times. The V and J genes are TRBV4-3 and TRBJ2-3; D is perhaps TRBD2 (5 bases). The CDR3 consists of 13 residues. Trimming pared 4 bases from V and 6 bases from J, leaving 11 bases between. The germline V gene encodes CDR1 LGHNA and CDR2 YSLEER. The CDR3 sequence: CASSRRRQDTQYF. CDR3 sequence (DNA): TGCGCCAGCAGCCGTCGGAGGCAGGATACGCAGTATTTT.

This chain links TRBV5-1 with TRBJ2-2, with D possibly matching TRBD2 (5 bases). Germline CDR1 SGHRS, CDR2 YFSETQ. There are 17 residues in the CDR3. Between the trimmed V and J ends, which lost 4 bases and 3 bases, there was a span of 19 bases. CDR3 region: CASSKTSSSGYTGELFF. CDR3 sequence (DNA): TGCGCCAGCAGCAAAACGTCCTCAAGCGGCTACACCGGGGAGCTGTTTTTT.

The chain is built from TRBV10-1 and TRBJ2-7, with TRBD2 matching over 9 bases. The V gene end was trimmed by 3 bases and the J gene end by 1 base; junction bases not matched to a gene: 4. Germline V gene lookup returns CDR1 WNHNN and CDR2 SYGVQD (reference sequence). This CDR3 spans 15 amino acids. CDR3 nucleotides: TGCGCCAGCAGTGAAAGTAGCGGGAGATCCTACGAGCAGTACTTC. It yields the protein CASSESSGRSYEQYF.

The chain has TRBV3-1 and TRBJ2-3; no firm D call. This CDR3 spans 16 amino acids. Trimming took 1 base from V and 6 from J, leaving 17 bases between them. Germline CDR1 and CDR2: LGHDT and YNNKEL (reference sequence). DNA for the CDR3: TGTGCCAGCAGCCAAGGCGATAATACCTTCAGGGATACGCAGTATTTT. Its protein product is CASSQGDNTFRDTQYF.

In nucleotides, the CDR3 is TGTGCCAGCAGCTCTCGGACAGGGGGCCAGACCCAGTACTTC. This codes for CASSSRTGGQTQYF. This rearrangement joins TRBV7-8 to TRBJ2-5, with 11 bases matching TRBD1. V was pared by 4 bases and J by 6 bases, with 4 bases of the junction left unmatched. This CDR3 comprises 14 residues. From germline, CDR1 is SGHVS and CDR2 FQNEAQ.

This chain links TRBV7-2 with TRBJ2-2, with a possible D match to TRBD2 (6 bases). Germline CDR1 is SGHTA and CDR2 is FQGNSA. The CDR3 runs to 15 residues. Trimming left V 5 bases short and J 7 bases short, with 17 bases between. Written as DNA, the CDR3 is TGTGCCAGCAGCCCCCCCTCCGGGGGTAACGGGGAGCTGTTTTTT. Its protein product is CASSPPSGGNGELFF.

There are a few counts of this clonotype. This chain uses TRBV4-1 with TRBJ1-2; the D is unclear. This CDR3 is built from 16 residues. Per germline, CDR1 MGHRA and CDR2 YSYEKL. Trimming left V 0 bases short and J 4 bases short, with 15 bases between. CDR3: CASSQDVAGEIYGYTF. CDR3 sequence (DNA): TGCGCCAGCAGCCAAGATGTCGCAGGAGAAATCTATGGCTACACCTTC.

This clonotype was recorded at least ten times. The V and J genes are TRBV7-9 and TRBJ2-1, with D possibly being TRBD1 (5 bases). Trimming pared 1 base from V and 8 bases from J, leaving 21 bases between. Germline V CDR1 and CDR2: SEHNR, FQNEAQ (reference sequence). This CDR3 is built from 17 residues. CDR3 coding DNA: TGTGCCAGCAGCTTAGTCCGGACGTTGGGGCGAGCCTATGAGCAGTTCTTC. This sequence encodes CASSLVRTLGRAYEQFF.

The V call is TRBV6-2 or TRBV6-3, the J call TRBJ2-5; D is unresolved. From germline, CDR1 is MNHEY and CDR2 SVGEGT. CDR3 length equals 13 residues. Trimming cost V 2 bases and J 0 bases, with 4 bases left between them. CDR3 bases: TGTGCCAGCAGTTACGGGTACCAAGAGACCCAGTACTTC. Translating it yields CASSYGYQETQYF.

The chain combines TRBV7-2 with TRBJ2-7; maybe TRBD2 (5 bases). Looked up from germline, CDR1 is SGHTA and CDR2 is FQGNSA. The CDR3 is 15 residues long. V lost 3 bases, J lost 2 bases, and 14 bases lay in between. The CDR3 loop reads CASSFKALGTYEQYF. In nucleotides, the CDR3 is TGTGCCAGCAGCTTTAAAGCCCTCGGGACCTACGAGCAGTACTTC.

The chain is built from TRBV28 and TRBJ2-7; 10 positions match TRBD1. Per the germline V gene, CDR1 is MDHEN and CDR2 is SYDVKM. V was clipped by 6 bases and J by 7 bases; unmatched bases: 12. CDR3 length: 15 residues. CDR3 nucleotide sequence: TGTGCCAGCAGCACCCCCGGGACAGGGGTCGGTGAGCAGTACGTC. Translating gives CASSTPGTGVGEQYV.

This chain joins TRBV6-2 or TRBV6-3 and TRBJ2-2; D is uncertain. CDR3 length: 13 amino acids. Trimming left V 5 bases short and J 6 bases short, with 10 bases between. The germline gives CDR1 MNHEY, CDR2 SVGEGT. CDR3 residues: CASSIRLSGELFF. CDR3 nucleotide sequence: TGTGCCAGCAGTATTCGACTGTCCGGGGAGCTGTTTTTT.

This clonotype was counted between two and nine times. The V call is TRBV12-3 or TRBV12-4, the J call TRBJ2-5; D is uncertain. This CDR3 is built from 13 residues. Trimming shortened V by 3 bases and J by 0 bases, and 5 bases separated the two germline ends. The CDR3 nucleotides are TGTGCCAGCAGTTTGAATAACCAAGAGACCCAGTACTTC. Translated, it gives CASSLNNQETQYF.

The rearrangement links TRBV11-3 to TRBJ2-5, with D tentatively TRBD1 or TRBD2 (6 bases each). Germline CDR1 SGHNT, CDR2 YENEEA. The V end was cut by 2 bases, the J end by 2 bases, with 18 bases between. CDR3 length equals 17 residues. Here the CDR3 reads CASSLRGQGRYQETQYF. CDR3 DNA: TGTGCCAGCAGCTTAAGGGGACAAGGGAGGTATCAAGAGACCCAGTACTTC.

This clonotype was detected only a few times. The chain has TRBV2 and TRBJ2-5; the D gene is possibly TRBD2 (6 bases). Germline V lookup: CDR1 SNHLY, CDR2 FYNNEI. CDR3 length: 14 amino acids. V was cut by 10 bases and J by 4 bases, with 19 bases left in between. The DNA of the CDR3 is TGTGCCAACTCCCCAGGGACTTCCGGAGAGACCCAGTACTTC. The encoded protein is CANSPGTSGETQYF.

The genes are TRBV20-1 and TRBJ1-3, with D possibly matching TRBD1 (5 bases). From germline, CDR1 is DFQATT and CDR2 SNEGSKA (reference sequence). This CDR3 comprises 14 residues. The V end was cut by 3 bases, the J end by 3 bases, with 12 bases between. This CDR3 reads CSASSGADGNTIYF. Written as DNA, the CDR3 is TGCAGTGCTAGTAGCGGGGCTGATGGAAACACCATATATTTT.

The chain uses TRBV7-2 and TRBJ2-7; D uncertain. The CDR3 totals 15 residues. The germline V gene has CDR1 SGHTA and CDR2 FQGNSA. V was clipped by 0 bases and J by 12 bases, with 21 bases between them. The CDR3 nucleotides are TGTGCCAGCAGCTTAGCCGGGTTAGATTCCTACGGTGGGTACTTC. Amino acid sequence: CASSLAGLDSYGGYF.